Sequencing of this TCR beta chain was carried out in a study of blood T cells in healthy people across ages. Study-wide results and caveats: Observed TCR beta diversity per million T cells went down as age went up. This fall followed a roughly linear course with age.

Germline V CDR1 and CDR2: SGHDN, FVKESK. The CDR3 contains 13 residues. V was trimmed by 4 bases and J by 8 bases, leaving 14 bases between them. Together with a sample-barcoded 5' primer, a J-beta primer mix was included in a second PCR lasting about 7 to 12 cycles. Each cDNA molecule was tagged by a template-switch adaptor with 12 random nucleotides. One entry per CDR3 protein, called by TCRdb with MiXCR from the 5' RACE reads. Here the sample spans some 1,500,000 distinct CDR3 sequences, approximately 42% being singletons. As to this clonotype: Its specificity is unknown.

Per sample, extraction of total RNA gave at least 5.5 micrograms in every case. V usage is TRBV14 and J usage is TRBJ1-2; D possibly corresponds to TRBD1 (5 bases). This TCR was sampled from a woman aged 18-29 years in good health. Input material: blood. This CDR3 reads CASSPRGIDGYTF. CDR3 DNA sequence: TGTGCCAGCAGCCCGAGGGGCATTGACGGCTACACCTTC.